Each of the 10 T cell receptor beta chains below was sequenced from the same sample in a study of patients and donors after allogeneic stem cell transplantation. TCRdb re-derived calls from the RT-PCR reads in MiXCR, one entry per CDR3 protein. Of roughly 200,000 distinct CDR3 sequences in the sample, 41% were seen once. The specimen sequenced was blood, either unsorted or a sorted T cell fraction (not recorded which). These receptor sequences come from a human donor who was either an allogeneic HSCT recipient or a stem cell or donor lymphocyte infusion donor (not recorded which). It is not recorded whose cells these are; they may come from a transplant donor.

In its sample, this clonotype was seen a few times. The chain links TRBV12-3 or TRBV12-4 to TRBJ1-2; 7 nucleotides line up with TRBD1. The V gene end was trimmed by 3 bases and the J gene end by 3 bases; junction bases not matched to a gene: 7. The CDR3 has 15 residues. CDR3: CASSLVGGADYGYTF. In DNA form, the CDR3 reads TGTGCCAGCAGTTTGGTAGGGGGCGCTGACTATGGCTACACCTTC.

This clonotype came up a few times. The chain joins TRBV15 to TRBJ2-1; 7 positions match TRBD2. Germline assignment: CDR1 LNHNV and CDR2 YYDKDF (reference sequence). Germline trimming cut 0 bases from V and 0 bases from J; bases unmatched to any gene: 11. This CDR3 is 19 amino acids long. CDR3 in DNA: TGTGCCACCAGCAGAGATCCGTCTACTAGCGCTAGCTCCTACAATGAGCAGTTCTTC. Protein: CATSRDPSTSASSYNEQFF.

This chain uses TRBV15 with TRBJ1-6; D perhaps matches TRBD1 (6 bases). The CDR3 spans 15 residues. Germline CDR1 and CDR2: LNHNV and YYDKDF (reference sequence). V gave up 1 base and J gave up 10 bases, with 14 bases separating them. CDR3: CATSRGAGDYSPLHF. CDR3 bases: TGTGCCACCAGCAGAGGAGCAGGGGACTACTCACCCCTCCACTTT.

The chain links TRBV25-1 to TRBJ2-1; D is unclear. Per germline, CDR1 MGHDK and CDR2 SYGVNS. The germline V and J ends were trimmed by 5 bases and 9 bases, with 17 bases remaining between them. The CDR3 spans 14 residues. In DNA, the CDR3 is TGTGCCAGCAGTAACCTATCCGACTGGAGTGAGCAGTTCTTC. Translation: CASSNLSDWSEQFF.

This clonotype was counted at least ten times. The chain employs TRBV27 and TRBJ1-6, with D unresolved. The CDR3 is 14 amino acids. The germline gives CDR1 MNHEY, CDR2 SMNVEV (reference sequence). Trimming removed 3 bases from V and 8 bases from J, with 11 bases in between. DNA for the CDR3: TGTGCCAGCAGTTTTAGGCAGATCTATTCACCCCTCCACTTT. It encodes CASSFRQIYSPLHF.

There are a few counts of this clonotype. The CDR3 coding sequence is TGTGCCAGCACCGGCCAGGACATTCAGTACTTC. Translation: CASTGQDIQYF. This rearrangement joins TRBV12-3 or TRBV12-4 to TRBJ2-4, with D unclear. This CDR3 region has 11 residues. The V end was cut by 7 bases, the J end by 8 bases, with 9 bases between.

The gene calls are TRBV6-2 or TRBV6-3 and TRBJ2-7; no clear D gene. CDR1 and CDR2 (germline): MNHEY, SVGEGT. Trimming stripped 2 bases from V and 1 base from J, with 9 bases between. There are 14 residues in the CDR3. CDR3 coding DNA: TGTGCCAGCAGTTACCTAGGAGAATCCTACGAGCAGTACTTC. It specifies CASSYLGESYEQYF.

This clonotype has only a few counts. This chain uses TRBV12-3 or TRBV12-4 with TRBJ2-1; 7 nucleotides agree with TRBD2. This CDR3 region has 18 residues. Germline trimming cut 0 bases from V and 1 base from J; bases unmatched to any gene: 9. The CDR3 bases are TGTGCCAGCAGTTTAGCGCTCGACGGGAGGTCTTCCTACAATGAGCAGTTCTTC. It specifies CASSLALDGRSSYNEQFF.

The table lists this clonotype with a few counts. CDR3 DNA: TGTGCCAGCAGCCCTACCGGACAGGGGGCGGGCTATGGCTACACCTTC. Translating gives CASSPTGQGAGYGYTF. The chain recombines TRBV6-5 with TRBJ1-2, with 11 bases lining up with TRBD1. CDR1 is MNHEY, CDR2 SVGAGI, per germline. V was clipped by 6 bases and J by 4 bases; unmatched bases: 10. This CDR3 is built from 16 residues.

The V and J genes are TRBV12-3 or TRBV12-4 and TRBJ1-2, with TRBD1 matching 8 bases. J gave up 4 bases and V 2 bases, and 3 bases lay outside the gene matches. The length of the CDR3 is 14 residues. CDR3 sequence reads: CASSLNRGAYGYTF. CDR3 bases: TGTGCCAGCAGTTTAAACAGGGGGGCCTATGGCTACACCTTC.